The T cell receptor (beta chain) under discussion was sequenced for a study of shared clonotypes between healthy human individuals. Study-level results: Relative to memory subsets, naive subsets generally showed larger estimated richness.

Germline CDR1 SQVTM, CDR2 ANQGSEA. The CDR3 contains 13 residues. Trimming removed 2 bases from V and 0 bases from J, with 7 bases in between. Notes on this clone: No antigen is known for it.

Positive CCR7 selection of CD45RO-negative cells yielded the naive CD8 cells, and terminally differentiated effector memory CD45RA+ cells were excluded. Produced via immunoSEQ multiplex PCR; TCRdb's table is partial and in-frame only. The repertoire holds 1.5 million to 2.5 million clones, with approximately 95% as singletons. The clonotype comes from a man younger than 35 in good health. What was sequenced was naive CD8+ T cells sorted from blood. The chain combines TRBV29-1 with TRBJ1-1; D is uncertain. The DNA of the CDR3 is TGCAGCGTTGAAATAGGATTGAACACTGAAGCTTTCTTT. Amino acids: CSVEIGLNTEAFF.